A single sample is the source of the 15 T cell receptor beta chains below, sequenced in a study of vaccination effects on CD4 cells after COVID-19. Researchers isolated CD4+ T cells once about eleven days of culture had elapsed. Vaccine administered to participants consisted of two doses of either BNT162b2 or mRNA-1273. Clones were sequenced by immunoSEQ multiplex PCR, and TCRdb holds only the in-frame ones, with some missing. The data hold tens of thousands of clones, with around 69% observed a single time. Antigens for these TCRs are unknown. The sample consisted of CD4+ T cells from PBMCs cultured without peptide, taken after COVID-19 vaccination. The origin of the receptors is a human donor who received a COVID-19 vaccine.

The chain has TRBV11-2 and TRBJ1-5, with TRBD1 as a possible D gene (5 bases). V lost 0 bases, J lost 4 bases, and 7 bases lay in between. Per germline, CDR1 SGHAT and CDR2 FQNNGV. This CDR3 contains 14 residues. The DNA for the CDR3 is TGTGCCAGCAGCTTAGAGGGGGGGAATCAGCCCCAGCATTTT. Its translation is CASSLEGGNQPQHF.

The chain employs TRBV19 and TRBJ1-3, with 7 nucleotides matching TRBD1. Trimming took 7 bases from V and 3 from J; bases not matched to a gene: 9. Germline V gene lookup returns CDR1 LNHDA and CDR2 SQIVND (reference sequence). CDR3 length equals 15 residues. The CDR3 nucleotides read TGTGCCAGTACTATGGGACAGAGTCGTGGAAACACCATATATTTT. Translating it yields CASTMGQSRGNTIYF.

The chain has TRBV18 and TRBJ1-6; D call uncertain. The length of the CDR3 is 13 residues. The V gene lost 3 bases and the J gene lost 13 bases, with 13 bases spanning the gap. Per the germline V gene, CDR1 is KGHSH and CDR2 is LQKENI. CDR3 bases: TGTGCCAGCTCACCGGGGATCGGTCACCCCCTCCACTTT. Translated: CASSPGIGHPLHF.

CDR3 protein: CASSPGDSGNTIYF. In DNA form, the CDR3 reads TGTGCCAGCAGCCCCGGGGACTCTGGAAACACCATATATTTT. The V call is TRBV6-5, the J call TRBJ1-3; D unresolved. Deletions cut 6 bases from V and 0 bases from J, with 9 bases between. Per the germline V gene, CDR1 is MNHEY and CDR2 is SVGAGI. The CDR3 spans 14 residues.

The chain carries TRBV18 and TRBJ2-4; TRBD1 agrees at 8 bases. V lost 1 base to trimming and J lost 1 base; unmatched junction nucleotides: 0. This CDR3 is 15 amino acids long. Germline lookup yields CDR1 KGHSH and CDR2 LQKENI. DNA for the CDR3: TGTGCCAGCTCACCACGACAGGGGGCCAAAAACATTCAGTACTTC. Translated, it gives CASSPRQGAKNIQYF.

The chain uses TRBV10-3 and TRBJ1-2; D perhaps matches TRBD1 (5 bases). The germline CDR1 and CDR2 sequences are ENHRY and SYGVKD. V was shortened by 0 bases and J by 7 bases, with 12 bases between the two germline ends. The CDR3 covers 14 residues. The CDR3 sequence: CAISESGTTGGYTF. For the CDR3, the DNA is TGTGCCATCAGTGAGTCCGGGACCACGGGTGGCTACACCTTC.

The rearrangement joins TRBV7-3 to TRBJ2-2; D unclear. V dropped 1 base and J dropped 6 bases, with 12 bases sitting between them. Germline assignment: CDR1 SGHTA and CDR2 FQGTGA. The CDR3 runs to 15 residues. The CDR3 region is CASSLIAGLAGELFF. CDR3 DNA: TGTGCCAGCAGCTTAATAGCCGGGCTGGCCGGGGAGCTGTTTTTT.

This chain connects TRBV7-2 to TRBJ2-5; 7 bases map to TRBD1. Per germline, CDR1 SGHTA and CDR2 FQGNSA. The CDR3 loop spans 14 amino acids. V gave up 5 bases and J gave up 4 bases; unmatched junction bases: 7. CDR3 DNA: TGTGCCAGCAGCAAACAGGGGCTGGGAGAGACCCAGTACTTC. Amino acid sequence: CASSKQGLGETQYF. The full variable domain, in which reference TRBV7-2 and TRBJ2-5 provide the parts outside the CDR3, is GAGVSQSPSNKVTEKGKDVELRCDPISGHTALYWYRQSLGQGLEFLIYFQGNSAPDKSGLPSDRFSAERTGGSVSTLTIQRTQQEDSAVYLCASSKQGLGETQYFGPGTRLLVL.

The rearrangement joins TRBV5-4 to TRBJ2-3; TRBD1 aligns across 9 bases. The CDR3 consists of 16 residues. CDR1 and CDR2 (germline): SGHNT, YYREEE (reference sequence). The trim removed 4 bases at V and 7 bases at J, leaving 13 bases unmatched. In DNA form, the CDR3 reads TGTGCCAGCAGCCCGCCTTCGGGACAGGGATTGAATACGCAGTATTTT. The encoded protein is CASSPPSGQGLNTQYF.

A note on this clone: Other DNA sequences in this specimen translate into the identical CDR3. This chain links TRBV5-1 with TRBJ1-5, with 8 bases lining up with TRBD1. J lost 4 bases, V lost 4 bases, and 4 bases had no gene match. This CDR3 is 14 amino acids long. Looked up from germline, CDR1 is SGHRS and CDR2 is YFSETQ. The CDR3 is CASSIGTGNQPQHF. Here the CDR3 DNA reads TGCGCCAGCAGCATAGGGACAGGAAATCAGCCCCAGCATTTT.

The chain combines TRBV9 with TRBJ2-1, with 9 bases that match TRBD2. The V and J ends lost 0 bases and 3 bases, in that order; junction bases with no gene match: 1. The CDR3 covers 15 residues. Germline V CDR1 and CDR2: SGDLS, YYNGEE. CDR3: CASSVDSGSYNEQFF. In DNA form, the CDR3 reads TGTGCCAGCAGCGTAGATAGCGGGAGCTACAATGAGCAGTTCTTC. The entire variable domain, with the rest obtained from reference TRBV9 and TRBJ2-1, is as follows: DSGVTQTPKHLITATGQRVTLRCSPRSGDLSVYWYQQSLDQGLQFLIQYYNGEERAKGNILERFSAQQFPDLHSELNLSSLELGDSALYFCASSVDSGSYNEQFFGPGTRLTVL.

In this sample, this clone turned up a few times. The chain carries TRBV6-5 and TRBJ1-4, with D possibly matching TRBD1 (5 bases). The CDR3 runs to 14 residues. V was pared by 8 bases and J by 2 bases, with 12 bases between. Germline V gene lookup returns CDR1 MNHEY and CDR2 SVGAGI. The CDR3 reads CASRRDVTNEKLFF. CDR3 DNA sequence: TGTGCCAGCCGCCGGGACGTCACTAATGAAAAACTGTTTTTT.

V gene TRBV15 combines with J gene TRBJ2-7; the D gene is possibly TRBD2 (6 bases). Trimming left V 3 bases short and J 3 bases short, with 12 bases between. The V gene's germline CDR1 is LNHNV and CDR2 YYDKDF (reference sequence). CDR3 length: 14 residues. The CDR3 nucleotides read TGTGCCACCAGCAGGGACGTGGGGGGCTACGAGCAGTACGTC. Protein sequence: CATSRDVGGYEQYV.

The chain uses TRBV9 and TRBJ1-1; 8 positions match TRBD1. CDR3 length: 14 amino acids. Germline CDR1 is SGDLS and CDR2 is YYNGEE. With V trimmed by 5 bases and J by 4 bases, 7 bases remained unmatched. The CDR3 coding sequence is TGTGCCAGCAGTGGTGAAACAGGGGGCACTGAAGCTTTCTTT. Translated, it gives CASSGETGGTEAFF.

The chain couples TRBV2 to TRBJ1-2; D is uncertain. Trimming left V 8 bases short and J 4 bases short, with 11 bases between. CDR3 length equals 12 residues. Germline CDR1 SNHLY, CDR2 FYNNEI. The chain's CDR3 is CASGLGVYGYTF. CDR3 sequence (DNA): TGTGCCAGCGGACTCGGGGTCTATGGCTACACCTTC.